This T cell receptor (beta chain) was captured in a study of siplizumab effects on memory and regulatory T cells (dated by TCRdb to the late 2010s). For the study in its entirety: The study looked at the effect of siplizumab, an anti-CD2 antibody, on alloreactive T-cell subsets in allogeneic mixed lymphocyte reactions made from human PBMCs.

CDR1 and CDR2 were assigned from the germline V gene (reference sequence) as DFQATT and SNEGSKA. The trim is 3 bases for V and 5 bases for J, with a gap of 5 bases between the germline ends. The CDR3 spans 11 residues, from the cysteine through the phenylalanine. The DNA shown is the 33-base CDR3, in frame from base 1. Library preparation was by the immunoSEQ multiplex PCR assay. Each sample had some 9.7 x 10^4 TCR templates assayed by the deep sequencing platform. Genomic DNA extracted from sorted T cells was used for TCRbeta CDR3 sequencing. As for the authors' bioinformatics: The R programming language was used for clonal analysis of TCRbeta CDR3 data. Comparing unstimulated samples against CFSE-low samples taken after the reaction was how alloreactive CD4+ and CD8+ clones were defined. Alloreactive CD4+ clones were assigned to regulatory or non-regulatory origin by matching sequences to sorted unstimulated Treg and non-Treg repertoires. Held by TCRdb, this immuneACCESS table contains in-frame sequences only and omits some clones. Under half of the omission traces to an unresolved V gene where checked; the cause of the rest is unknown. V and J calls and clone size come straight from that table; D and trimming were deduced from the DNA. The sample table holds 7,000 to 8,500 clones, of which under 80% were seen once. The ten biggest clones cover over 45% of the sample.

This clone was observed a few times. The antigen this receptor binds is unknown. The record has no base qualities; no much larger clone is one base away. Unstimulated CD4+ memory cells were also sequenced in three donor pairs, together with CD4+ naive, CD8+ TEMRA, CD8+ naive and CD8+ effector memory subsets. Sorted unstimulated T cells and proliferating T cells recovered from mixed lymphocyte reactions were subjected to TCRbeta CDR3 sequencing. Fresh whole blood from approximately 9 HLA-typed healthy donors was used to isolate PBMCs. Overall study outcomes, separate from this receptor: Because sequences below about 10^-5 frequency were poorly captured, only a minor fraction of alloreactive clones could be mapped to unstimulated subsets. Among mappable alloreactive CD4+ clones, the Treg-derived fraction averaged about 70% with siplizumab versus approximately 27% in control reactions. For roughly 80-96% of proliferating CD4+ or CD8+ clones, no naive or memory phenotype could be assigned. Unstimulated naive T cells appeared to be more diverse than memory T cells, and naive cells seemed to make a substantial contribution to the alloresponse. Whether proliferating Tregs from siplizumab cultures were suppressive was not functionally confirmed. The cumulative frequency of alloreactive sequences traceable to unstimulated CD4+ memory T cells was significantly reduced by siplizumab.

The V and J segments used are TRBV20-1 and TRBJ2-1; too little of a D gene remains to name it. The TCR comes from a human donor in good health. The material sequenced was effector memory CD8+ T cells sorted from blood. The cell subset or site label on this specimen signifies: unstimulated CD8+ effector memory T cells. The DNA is TGCAGTGCTAGTTTGGACAATGAGCAGTTCTTC. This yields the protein CSASLDNEQFF.